This TCR beta chain stems from a study of cytomegalovirus exposure and HLA in healthy donors. Primers for the PCR totalled 60 Vbeta and 13 Jbeta. Clones were sequenced by immunoSEQ multiplex PCR, and TCRdb holds only the in-frame ones, with some missing. The sample includes roughly 190,000 clones, around four fifths of them seen just once. As for this clone: Its antigen is unidentified.

CDR3 size: 15 residues. Germline V gene lookup returns CDR1 GTSNPN and CDR2 SVGIG (reference sequence). General observations from the study: Later analysis associated a missense DCLRE1C variant with TCR beta V- and J-gene trimming. The only immune exposure information that was available was CMV serostatus. Productive status was seen about 87% or about 30% of the time for most TCR beta V segments in an earlier analysis.

The chain combines TRBV30 with TRBJ2-5; 9 bases are shared with TRBD2. The J call is uncertain, as TRBJ2-7 better fits the DNA end. The TCR was taken from a woman aged 45-60 years in good health and CMV-seropositive. Specimen: PBMCs. CDR3 DNA sequence: TGTGCCTGGAGTGGAGGGGGCGGGGGGGAGGTCGAGCAGTACTTC. Its translation: CAWSGGGGGEVEQYF.